This TCR beta chain was sequenced during a study of follicular helper T cells after annual influenza vaccination. This sample's time point: 2015-2016 season, pre-vaccination. Using immunoSEQ multiplex PCR, the repertoire was profiled, and TCRdb retains in-frame clones only, with some absent. Here the sample spans 9,000 or so clones, roughly 85% being singletons. This CDR3 contains 14 residues. V was shortened by 7 bases and J by 0 bases, with 9 bases between the two germline ends. Germline CDR1 SNHLY, CDR2 FYNNEI. Sequencing was performed on CXCR5+ CD38- circulating T follicular helper cells from blood, taken on the day of influenza vaccination. Subset specified: circulating Tfh, non-naive CD4+CXCR5+PD-1+ (ICOS+CD38+ or ICOS-CD38-). The receptor was derived from an adult who received the influenza vaccine. V is TRBV2 and J is TRBJ1-4; weak D call: TRBD1 (5 bases). The CDR3 DNA reads TGTGCCAGCAAAAGACAGCCAACTAATGAAAAACTGTTTTTT. This encodes CASKRQPTNEKLFF.